This T cell receptor (beta chain) originates from a study of OX40 agonist ivuxolimab in advanced cancers. Study-level background: Hepatocellular carcinoma, melanoma, renal cell or head and neck cancer was diagnosed in the dose-escalation patients. General study points: At doses 0.1 to 3.0 mg/kg, CD4+ and CD8+ clones expanded.

As to this clone: Antigen unknown.

The method was immunoSEQ multiplex PCR; TCRdb's version includes in-frame clones alone and lacks a portion of them. The repertoire holds some 71,000 clones, with 80% to 85% as singletons. The source was CD4+ or CD8+ T cells sorted from blood, collected in a trial of the OX40 agonist ivuxolimab. This TCR was recovered from an adult with an advanced solid tumor such as melanoma, head and neck, liver or kidney cancer.

CDR3 residues: CASSLMSRGTDTQYF. CDR3 nucleotides: TGTGCCAGCAGCTTGATGTCTCGGGGCACAGATACGCAGTATTTT. V and J are TRBV7-2 and TRBJ2-3, with D unclear. Trimming removed 3 bases from V and 1 base from J, with 11 bases in between. Germline values: CDR1 SGHTA, CDR2 FQGNSA. The CDR3 contains 15 residues.